This is a list of T cell receptor beta chains from one sample in a study of T cell repertoires in ileal Crohn's disease. Clones were read by immunoSEQ multiplex PCR, and TCRdb kept only the in-frame ones, dropping some. The sample consists of about 7,200 clones, just under 75% of them appearing once. The sequenced material came from ileal tissue. The receptors were sampled from an adult with Crohn's disease. Both conserved end residues are part of each CDR3. A D gene is named only where the DNA matches it firmly.

D,J,V,CDR3
-,TRBJ1-1,TRBV7-6,CASSLQGWTEAFF
-,TRBJ2-4,TRBV28,CASGEEGMAKNIQYF
-,TRBJ2-1,TRBV9,CASSKELGRLPNEQFF
-,TRBJ1-1,TRBV19,CASIVRGGDTEAFF
-,TRBJ2-1,TRBV28,CASREIKGTPSHNEQFF
TRBD2,TRBJ2-1,TRBV11-2,CASSSPGLAVNEQFF
-,TRBJ2-1,TRBV20-1,CSPYDYEQFF
-,TRBJ2-3,TRBV6-5,CASSFVTHTDTQYF
TRBD2,TRBJ2-2,TRBV28,CASSLAGGPNTGELFF
TRBD1,TRBJ1-5,TRBV28,CASNPTGAFNQPQHF
-,TRBJ2-1,TRBV28,CASTSGSHNEQFF
-,TRBJ2-7,TRBV7-3,CASSLTTGSPYEQYF
TRBD2,TRBJ2-5,TRBV6-1,CASMAGGPQETQYF
TRBD1,TRBJ2-2,TRBV7-2,CASRTGTGAHGELFF
TRBD1,TRBJ2-7,TRBV28,CASTSPPGGEQYF
-,TRBJ2-2,TRBV6-6,CASSRTNTGELFF
-,TRBJ2-7,TRBV11-2,CASSYPQLATSNYEQYF
TRBD2,TRBJ2-1,TRBV9,CASSVEGLAGVEQFF
TRBD1,TRBJ2-2,TRBV7-2,CASRRTGGGTGELFF
TRBD2,TRBJ2-2,TRBV6-1,CASSSLAGVTGELFF
-,TRBJ2-3,TRBV19,CASSIGLVTDTQYF
-,TRBJ1-3,TRBV6-1,CASSEARPGRSGNTIYF
-,TRBJ1-2,TRBV28,CASSTGSANYGYTF
TRBD2,TRBJ2-4,TRBV5-1,CASSVGGGAKNIQYF
-,TRBJ2-3,TRBV6-5,CASSYEGPIPQYF
-,TRBJ2-3,TRBV5-1,CASRAALVDSSTDTQYF
-,TRBJ1-3,TRBV6-1,CASSAPSGNTIYF
-,TRBJ2-7,TRBV5-4,CASSWGRSPEQYF
-,TRBJ2-7,TRBV6-1,CASSPAGGGRYEQYF
-,TRBJ1-4,TRBV27,CASTTTNEKLFF
TRBD2,TRBJ2-3,TRBV5-6,CASSRTSARLDTQYF
TRBD2,TRBJ2-1,TRBV11-3,CASSPRGGSYNEQFF
TRBD1,TRBJ2-7,TRBV6-5,CASRGPDRVQYF
TRBD1,TRBJ1-5,TRBV7-9,CASSRGGDSQPQHF
-,TRBJ1-5,TRBV7-9,CASSLSNQPQHF